Listed below are T cell receptor beta chains from one sample, sequenced in a study of cytomegalovirus exposure and HLA in healthy donors. The repertoire was sequenced with immunoSEQ multiplex PCR; TCRdb's copy has only in-frame clones and lacks some. The sample contains under 200,000 clones, 60% to 85% of which appear only once. Sequencing was carried out using PBMCs. These receptor sequences come from a female donor in good health and CMV-seronegative. Each CDR3 is given with its conserved first and last residue. Fields, in order: CDR3 length, clone size, V gene, J gene, D gene, CDR3 DNA, CDR3 protein. D genes are given only for firm matches. Size tells how often a clone was seen (once, few, many) or the class of an expanded clone, and some rows leave it out.

len: 13; abundance: NA; v_gene: TRBV30; j_gene: TRBJ1-1; d_gene: NA; CDR3nt: TGTGCCTGGAGTGACAGGGTCGGCACTGAAGCTTTCTTT; CDR3aa: CAWSDRVGTEAFF
len: 13; abundance: NA; v_gene: TRBV28; j_gene: TRBJ2-5; d_gene: NA; CDR3nt: TGTGCCACCAAGGACAGCAACCAAGAGACCCAGTACTTC; CDR3aa: CATKDSNQETQYF
len: 15; abundance: NA; v_gene: TRBV28; j_gene: TRBJ1-5; d_gene: NA; CDR3nt: TGTGCCAGCAGTTTCCGGCAGGGGAGCAATCAGCCCCAGCATTTT; CDR3aa: CASSFRQGSNQPQHF
len: 12; abundance: NA; v_gene: TRBV28; j_gene: TRBJ1-6; d_gene: NA; CDR3nt: TGTGCCAGCAGTCCCGGGGGTTCACCCCTCCACTTT; CDR3aa: CASSPGGSPLHF
len: 14; abundance: once; v_gene: TRBV9; j_gene: TRBJ2-7; d_gene: NA; CDR3nt: TGTGCCAGCAGCGTAGCCCCGGACTTATACGAGCAGTACTTC; CDR3aa: CASSVAPDLYEQYF
len: 11; abundance: NA; v_gene: TRBV28; j_gene: TRBJ2-3; d_gene: NA; CDR3nt: TGTGCCAGCATTCATGCAGATACGCAGTATTTT; CDR3aa: CASIHADTQYF
len: 14; abundance: NA; v_gene: TRBV6-6; j_gene: TRBJ1-3; d_gene: NA; CDR3nt: TGTGCCAGCAGCCCCGTTAGCTCTGGAAACACCATATATTTT; CDR3aa: CASSPVSSGNTIYF
len: 13; abundance: NA; v_gene: TRBV11-2; j_gene: TRBJ1-1; d_gene: NA; CDR3nt: TGTGCCAGCAGCTTAACGGGACGGGAGGGGGCTTTCTTT; CDR3aa: CASSLTGREGAFF
len: 14; abundance: NA; v_gene: TRBV6-6; j_gene: TRBJ1-1; d_gene: NA; CDR3nt: TGTGCCAGCATTCGGGCAACTCGGGGCACTGAAGCTTTCTTT; CDR3aa: CASIRATRGTEAFF
len: 16; abundance: once; v_gene: TRBV7-9; j_gene: TRBJ2-7; d_gene: TRBD2; CDR3nt: TGTGCCAGCAGCTTCAATTCGGGCGGGAGGGCCTACGAGCAGTACTTC; CDR3aa: CASSFNSGGRAYEQYF
len: 17; abundance: NA; v_gene: TRBV19; j_gene: TRBJ1-5; d_gene: NA; CDR3nt: TGTGCCAGTAGTACCAGGGCAGGGGCATATAGCAATCAGCCCCAGCATTTT; CDR3aa: CASSTRAGAYSNQPQHF
len: 14; abundance: NA; v_gene: TRBV5-5; j_gene: TRBJ2-5; d_gene: NA; CDR3nt: TGTGCCAGCAGGGCGACCACAGGGCTAGAGACCCAGTACTTC; CDR3aa: CASRATTGLETQYF
len: 15; abundance: NA; v_gene: TRBV6-5; j_gene: TRBJ1-1; d_gene: TRBD1; CDR3nt: TGTGCCAGCAGCGCCGGGACAGGGGGCGATATTGAAGCTTTCTTT; CDR3aa: CASSAGTGGDIEAFF
len: 15; abundance: NA; v_gene: TRBV13; j_gene: TRBJ2-7; d_gene: TRBD2; CDR3nt: TGTGCCAGCAGTCCTTTGGCGGGAGATCCTGGCGAGCAGTACTTC; CDR3aa: CASSPLAGDPGEQYF